Listed below are T cell receptor beta chains from one sample, sequenced in a study of cytomegalovirus exposure and HLA in healthy donors. Sequenced by immunoSEQ multiplex PCR; TCRdb stores in-frame clones only, minus some. The data show fewer than 200,000 clones, with under 90% seen just once and under 6% held by the top ten. The sequenced material came from PBMCs. The receptors originated from a man aged 25-45 years in good health and CMV-seronegative. Each CDR3 is given with its conserved first and last residue. D genes are given only for firm matches. Some rows mark clone size as missing; the rest say once, few, many or name a class of expanded clone.

d_gene: NA
abundance: NA
j_gene: TRBJ1-5
v_gene: TRBV27
CDR3aa: CASSFRVSNQPQHF
CDR3nt: TGTGCCAGCAGTTTCCGCGTGAGCAATCAGCCCCAGCATTTT

d_gene: NA
abundance: NA
j_gene: TRBJ2-7
v_gene: TRBV27
CDR3aa: CASSLTQGLAYEQYF
CDR3nt: TGTGCCAGCAGCCTGACCCAGGGGTTAGCCTACGAGCAGTACTTC

d_gene: TRBD2
abundance: NA
j_gene: TRBJ2-1
v_gene: TRBV5-1
CDR3aa: CASSLDLAGVHGNEQFF
CDR3nt: TGCGCCAGCAGCTTGGATCTAGCGGGAGTCCACGGCAATGAGCAGTTCTTC

d_gene: TRBD1
abundance: few
j_gene: TRBJ2-2
v_gene: TRBV6-6
CDR3aa: CASSYSTGGVTGELFF
CDR3nt: TGTGCCAGCAGTTACTCTACAGGGGGAGTCACCGGGGAGCTGTTTTTT

d_gene: TRBD2
abundance: NA
j_gene: TRBJ2-2
v_gene: TRBV7-3
CDR3aa: CASSPGTSGSSGELFF
CDR3nt: TGTGCCAGCAGCCCCGGGACTAGCGGGAGTTCCGGGGAGCTGTTTTTT

d_gene: TRBD1
abundance: NA
j_gene: TRBJ1-2
v_gene: TRBV18
CDR3aa: CASSSIPGQGSGYTF
CDR3nt: TGTGCCAGCTCCTCTATTCCGGGACAGGGCTCTGGCTACACCTTC

d_gene: TRBD1
abundance: NA
j_gene: TRBJ1-5
v_gene: TRBV5-1
CDR3aa: CASSPGQRDQPQHF
CDR3nt: TGCGCCAGCAGCCCGGGACAGAGAGATCAGCCCCAGCATTTT

d_gene: NA
abundance: NA
j_gene: TRBJ2-5
v_gene: TRBV2
CDR3aa: CASSHTLRRGQETQYF
CDR3nt: TGTGCCAGCAGCCACACCCTTCGAAGGGGCCAAGAGACCCAGTACTTC

d_gene: NA
abundance: NA
j_gene: TRBJ1-5
v_gene: TRBV4-3
CDR3aa: CASSQDVGGGWKPQHF
CDR3nt: TGCGCCAGCAGCCAAGACGTGGGGGGGGGCTGGAAGCCCCAGCATTTT

d_gene: NA
abundance: few
j_gene: TRBJ2-5
v_gene: TRBV27
CDR3aa: CASRGGGDPQYF
CDR3nt: TGTGCCAGCAGGGGAGGTGGGGACCCCCAGTACTTC

d_gene: TRBD1
abundance: few
j_gene: TRBJ2-4
v_gene: TRBV9
CDR3aa: CASSVTGGNIQYF
CDR3nt: TGTGCCAGCAGCGTGACAGGGGGGAACATTCAGTACTTC

d_gene: NA
abundance: NA
j_gene: TRBJ1-2
v_gene: TRBV9
CDR3aa: CASSGGHLNYGYTF
CDR3nt: TGTGCCAGCAGCGGAGGACACCTCAACTATGGCTACACCTTC

d_gene: NA
abundance: NA
j_gene: TRBJ2-7
v_gene: TRBV5-1
CDR3aa: CASSLTYEQYF
CDR3nt: TGCGCCAGCAGCCTTACCTACGAGCAGTACTTC

d_gene: TRBD1
abundance: once
j_gene: TRBJ2-7
v_gene: TRBV27
CDR3aa: CAIRDRHYEQYF
CDR3nt: TGTGCCATCCGGGACAGGCACTACGAGCAGTACTTC

d_gene: NA
abundance: once
j_gene: TRBJ2-2
v_gene: TRBV7-2
CDR3aa: CASSLRGLRGGELFF
CDR3nt: TGTGCCAGCAGCTTACGAGGGCTCAGAGGCGGGGAGCTGTTTTTT

d_gene: NA
abundance: few
j_gene: TRBJ2-7
v_gene: TRBV6-1
CDR3aa: CASSERPTGIPLYEQYF
CDR3nt: TGTGCCAGCAGTGAACGACCTACCGGGATACCACTCTACGAGCAGTACTTC

d_gene: TRBD1
abundance: NA
j_gene: TRBJ2-7
v_gene: TRBV30
CDR3aa: CASRDSPYEQYF
CDR3nt: TGTGCCTCCCGGGACAGTCCCTACGAGCAGTACTTC

d_gene: NA
abundance: NA
j_gene: TRBJ2-2
v_gene: TRBV18
CDR3aa: CASSPDPPGTGELFF
CDR3nt: TGTGCCAGCTCACCAGACCCTCCGGGGACCGGGGAGCTGTTTTTT

d_gene: NA
abundance: NA
j_gene: TRBJ1-1
v_gene: TRBV5-4
CDR3aa: CASSYIGENTEAFF
CDR3nt: TGTGCCAGCAGCTACATAGGAGAGAACACTGAAGCTTTCTTT

d_gene: NA
abundance: NA
j_gene: TRBJ2-7
v_gene: TRBV6-6
CDR3aa: CASSDSGTSLYEQYF
CDR3nt: TGTGCCAGCAGTGACTCCGGGACTTCTCTCTACGAGCAGTACTTC

d_gene: TRBD1
abundance: NA
j_gene: TRBJ1-1
v_gene: TRBV9
CDR3aa: CASSRGGGQGLEAFF
CDR3nt: TGTGCCAGCAGCCGGGGCGGGGGACAGGGCCTTGAAGCTTTCTTT

d_gene: TRBD1
abundance: NA
j_gene: TRBJ2-5
v_gene: TRBV7-3
CDR3aa: CASSLTRQGEETQYF
CDR3nt: TGTGCCAGCAGCTTAACGCGGCAGGGGGAAGAGACCCAGTACTTC

d_gene: NA
abundance: once
j_gene: TRBJ1-5
v_gene: TRBV9
CDR3aa: CASNVDRGAPQHF
CDR3nt: TGTGCCAGCAACGTAGACCGTGGGGCGCCCCAGCATTTT

d_gene: NA
abundance: once
j_gene: TRBJ2-7
v_gene: TRBV5-1
CDR3aa: CASRPGLTYEQYF
CDR3nt: TGCGCCAGCAGGCCCGGACTGACCTACGAGCAGTACTTC

d_gene: NA
abundance: NA
j_gene: TRBJ2-7
v_gene: TRBV27
CDR3aa: CASKVVRPDRDYEQYF
CDR3nt: TGTGCCAGCAAGGTAGTAAGGCCGGACAGAGACTACGAGCAGTACTTC

d_gene: NA
abundance: NA
j_gene: TRBJ1-2
v_gene: TRBV27
CDR3aa: CASSLEPSGGYTF
CDR3nt: TGTGCCAGCAGTTTGGAGCCGTCGGGTGGCTACACCTTC

d_gene: TRBD1
abundance: NA
j_gene: TRBJ1-2
v_gene: TRBV28
CDR3aa: CASRGQNYGYTF
CDR3nt: TGTGCCAGCAGGGGACAGAACTATGGCTACACCTTC

d_gene: TRBD1
abundance: NA
j_gene: TRBJ2-1
v_gene: TRBV15
CDR3aa: CATSRYGTGRFYNEQFF
CDR3nt: TGTGCCACCAGCAGATACGGGACAGGGCGTTTTTACAATGAGCAGTTCTTC

d_gene: TRBD2
abundance: NA
j_gene: TRBJ2-7
v_gene: TRBV4-2
CDR3aa: CASSQESSSGSSSYEQYF
CDR3nt: TGTGCCAGCAGCCAAGAATCGTCTAGCGGAAGTTCTTCCTACGAGCAGTACTTC

d_gene: NA
abundance: NA
j_gene: TRBJ1-1
v_gene: TRBV11-2
CDR3aa: CASSLYREAFF
CDR3nt: TGTGCCAGCAGCTTATACAGAGAAGCTTTCTTT

d_gene: NA
abundance: NA
j_gene: TRBJ2-7
v_gene: TRBV4-3
CDR3aa: CASSPRTASYEQYF
CDR3nt: TGCGCCAGCAGCCCCCGGACAGCTTCCTACGAGCAGTACTTC

d_gene: NA
abundance: NA
j_gene: TRBJ2-7
v_gene: TRBV6-1
CDR3aa: CASSRVTYEQYF
CDR3nt: TGTGCCAGCAGTCGGGTTACCTACGAGCAGTACTTC

d_gene: TRBD1
abundance: NA
j_gene: TRBJ1-4
v_gene: TRBV7-9
CDR3aa: CASRSTGGFEKLFF
CDR3nt: TGTGCCAGCAGGTCGACAGGGGGCTTTGAAAAACTGTTTTTT

d_gene: NA
abundance: NA
j_gene: TRBJ2-7
v_gene: TRBV29-1
CDR3aa: CSVGGSYEQYF
CDR3nt: TGCAGCGTTGGGGGCTCGTACGAGCAGTACTTC

d_gene: TRBD1
abundance: NA
j_gene: TRBJ2-7
v_gene: TRBV2
CDR3aa: CASSDWQGAHEQYF
CDR3nt: TGTGCCAGCAGTGATTGGCAGGGGGCCCACGAGCAGTACTTC

d_gene: NA
abundance: NA
j_gene: TRBJ2-7
v_gene: TRBV7-2
CDR3aa: CASSLGRGSYEQYF
CDR3nt: TGTGCCAGCAGCTTAGGGAGGGGATCTTACGAGCAGTACTTC

d_gene: NA
abundance: NA
j_gene: TRBJ1-5
v_gene: TRBV28
CDR3aa: CASSPIHTESNQPQHF
CDR3nt: TGTGCCAGCAGCCCGATTCACACAGAAAGCAATCAGCCCCAGCATTTT

d_gene: NA
abundance: NA
j_gene: TRBJ1-1
v_gene: TRBV28
CDR3aa: CASSSGGDLNTEAFF
CDR3nt: TGTGCCAGCAGTAGCGGGGGAGACTTGAACACTGAAGCTTTCTTT

d_gene: NA
abundance: NA
j_gene: TRBJ1-2
v_gene: TRBV6-1
CDR3aa: CASSPGGIYGYTF
CDR3nt: TGTGCCAGCAGCCCGGGGGGTATCTACGGCTACACCTTC

d_gene: NA
abundance: NA
j_gene: TRBJ1-1
v_gene: TRBV5-1
CDR3aa: CASRGGVANTEAFF
CDR3nt: TGCGCCAGCAGGGGGGGGGTGGCGAACACTGAAGCTTTCTTT

d_gene: TRBD1
abundance: few
j_gene: TRBJ2-1
v_gene: TRBV7-3
CDR3aa: CASSSTGYEQFF
CDR3nt: TGTGCCAGCAGCTCGACAGGGTATGAGCAGTTCTTC

d_gene: TRBD1
abundance: few
j_gene: TRBJ1-1
v_gene: TRBV29-1
CDR3aa: CSVDRTGMNTEAFF
CDR3nt: TGCAGCGTTGATCGGACAGGCATGAACACTGAAGCTTTCTTT